The T cell receptor (beta chain) under discussion was sequenced for a study of T cells after yellow fever vaccination. Study-level findings and limits: The appearance of a small share of clonotypes in both CD4 and CD8 compartments was observed. Most primary-vaccination clones recurred post-booster (about 96% CD4, about 90% CD8). Abundant clonotypes (contaminants from the bulk population) could be present in FACS-sorted repertoires.

The study made its TCR cDNA through 5'RACE template switching. That step introduced a universal primer site along with UMIs. One entry per CDR3 protein, called by TCRdb with MiXCR from the 5' RACE reads. The sample lists about 160,000 distinct CDR3 sequences, 9.3% occurring once. Germline CDR1 SNHLY, CDR2 FYNNEI. The CDR3 covers 15 residues. Between the trimmed V and J ends, which lost 5 bases and 1 base, there was a span of 12 bases. Note on this clonotype: What it recognizes is unknown.

This receptor was identified in a man aged 18 to 30 who received the YFV17D yellow fever vaccine. The chain links TRBV2 to TRBJ1-5, with a possible D match to TRBD1 (5 bases). The sample was CD8+ T cells sorted from PBMCs, taken 45 days after the yellow fever booster vaccination. CDR3 nucleotides: TGTGCCAGCAGTCGAGGACAAGAAAGCAATCAGCCCCAGCATTTT. Amino acid sequence: CASSRGQESNQPQHF.